Listed below are T cell receptor beta chains from one sample, sequenced in a study of T-cell reconstitution after alpha-beta-depleted transplantation in children. TCRdb fed the PCR reads into MiXCR, producing one record per CDR3 protein. The sample lists about 610,000 distinct CDR3 sequences, more than 9% seen once, with roughly 4% in the top ten. Material: PBMCs from the stem cell graft donor, obtained from the stem cell graft. The receptors originated from a human donor who donated a stem cell graft to a child with acute myeloid leukemia. Both conserved end residues are part of each CDR3. The D gene is left open where the match is weak. Size is stated for part of the rows, as once, few or many counts, or as a class when the clone is expanded.

V,size,D,J,DNA,CDR3
TRBV5-1,-,TRBD1,TRBJ2-2,TGCGCCAGCAGCTTGGTGGCAGGGGGCGCCAACACCGGGGAGCTGTTTTTT,CASSLVAGGANTGELFF
TRBV3-1,many,-,TRBJ2-1,TGTGCCAGCAGCCCAGGGAGGGTTGGAGGGGGCGTCTATGAGCAGTTCTTC,CASSPGRVGGGVYEQFF
TRBV5-1,few,-,TRBJ1-1,TGCGCCAGCAAGGGGGGCCCGCTGAACACTGAAGCTTTCTTT,CASKGGPLNTEAFF
TRBV6-1,-,TRBD1,TRBJ2-7,TGTGCCAGCAGGAACGGGACAGACTACGAGCAGTACTTC,CASRNGTDYEQYF
TRBV12-3/TRBV12-4,-,-,TRBJ1-5,TGTGCCAGCAGTTTAGTAACGACGGTGGAGCCCCAGCATTTT,CASSLVTTVEPQHF
TRBV9,-,TRBD1,TRBJ1-1,TGTGCCAGCAGCGAGAGGACAGGGCAGAACACTGAAGCTTTCTTT,CASSERTGQNTEAFF
TRBV20-1,few,-,TRBJ2-1,TGCAGTGCTAGCGCCGGGACTGTCTACAATGAGCAGTTCTTC,CSASAGTVYNEQFF
TRBV20-1,many,TRBD1,TRBJ1-6,TGCAGTGCTAGAGCTTGGGACAGTGAAAATTCACCCCTCCACTTT,CSARAWDSENSPLHF
TRBV12-3/TRBV12-4,-,TRBD1,TRBJ1-3,TGTGCCAGCAGTTCACGCCCGGGACAGGGTGGAAACACCATATATTTT,CASSSRPGQGGNTIYF
TRBV6-5,many,TRBD1,TRBJ1-3,TGTGCCACCTTAACAGGGGGCTCTGGAAACACCATATATTTT,CATLTGGSGNTIYF
TRBV29-1,few,-,TRBJ2-1,TGCAGCATGGACAAGAGCTCCTACAATGAGCAGTTCTTC,CSMDKSSYNEQFF
TRBV20-1,-,-,TRBJ1-3,TGCAGTGCTAGAGGTTTGGTCCGGGAGGGAAACACCATATATTTT,CSARGLVREGNTIYF
TRBV20-1,many,-,TRBJ2-1,TGCAGTGCCCCCGTGGTCCCCTACAATGAGCAGTTCTTC,CSAPVVPYNEQFF
TRBV29-1,few,-,TRBJ1-1,TGCAGCGTAGGCGGAATTAGAGACACTGAAGCTTTCTTT,CSVGGIRDTEAFF
TRBV24-1,many,TRBD1,TRBJ2-1,TGTGCCACCGGGGGACAGGGTGGGACTACCAACAATGAGCAGTTCTTC,CATGGQGGTTNNEQFF
TRBV6-5,-,TRBD1,TRBJ1-1,TGTGCCAGCGGACAGGGCACTGAAGCTTTCTTT,CASGQGTEAFF